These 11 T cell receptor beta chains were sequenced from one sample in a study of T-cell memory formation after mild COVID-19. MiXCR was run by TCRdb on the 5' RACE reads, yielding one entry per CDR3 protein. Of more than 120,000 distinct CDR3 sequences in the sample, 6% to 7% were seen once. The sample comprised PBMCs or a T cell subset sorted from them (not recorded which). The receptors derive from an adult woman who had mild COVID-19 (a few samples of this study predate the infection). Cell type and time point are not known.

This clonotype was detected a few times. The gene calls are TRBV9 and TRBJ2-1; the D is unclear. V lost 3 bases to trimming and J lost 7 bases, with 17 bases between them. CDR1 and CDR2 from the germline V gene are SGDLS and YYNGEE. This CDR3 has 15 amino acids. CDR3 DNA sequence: TGTGCCAGCAGCGCCAGGAGCACGGTAGTAAATGAGCAGTTCTTC. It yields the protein CASSARSTVVNEQFF.

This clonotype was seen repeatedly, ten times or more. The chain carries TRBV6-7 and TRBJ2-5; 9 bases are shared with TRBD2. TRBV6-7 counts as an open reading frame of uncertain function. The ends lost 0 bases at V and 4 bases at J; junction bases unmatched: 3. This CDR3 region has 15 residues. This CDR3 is CASSYSGGRVETQYF. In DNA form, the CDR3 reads TGTGCCAGCAGTTACTCTGGCGGGAGGGTAGAGACCCAGTACTTC.

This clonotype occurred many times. The CDR3 reads CASSFGQGARNEQFF. In DNA form, the CDR3 reads TGTGCCAGCAGCTTTGGACAGGGGGCGCGGAATGAGCAGTTCTTC. The rearrangement joins TRBV7-2 to TRBJ2-1; 11 bases agree with TRBD1. Losses at the gene ends were 3 bases for V and 7 bases for J; bases not matched to a gene: 5. CDR3 size: 15 residues. From germline, CDR1 is SGHTA and CDR2 FQGNSA.

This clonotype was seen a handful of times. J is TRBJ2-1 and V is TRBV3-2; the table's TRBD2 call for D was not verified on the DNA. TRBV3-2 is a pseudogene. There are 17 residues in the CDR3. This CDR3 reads CASSRGLAVSSYNEQFF. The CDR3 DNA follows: TGTGCCAGCAGCCGAGGACTAGCTGTTAGCTCCTACAATGAGCAGTTCTTC.

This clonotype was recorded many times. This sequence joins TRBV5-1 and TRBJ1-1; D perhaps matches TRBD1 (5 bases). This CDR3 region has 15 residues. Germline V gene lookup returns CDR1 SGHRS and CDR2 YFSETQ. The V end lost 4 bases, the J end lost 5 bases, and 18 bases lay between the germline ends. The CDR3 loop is CASSRIQAPGTEAFF. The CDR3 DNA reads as TGCGCCAGCAGCCGGATACAGGCCCCCGGGACTGAAGCTTTCTTT.

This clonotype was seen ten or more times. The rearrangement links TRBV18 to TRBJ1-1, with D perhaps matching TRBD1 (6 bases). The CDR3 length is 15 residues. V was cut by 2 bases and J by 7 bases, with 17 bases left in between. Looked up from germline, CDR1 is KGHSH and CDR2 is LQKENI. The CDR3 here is CASSPDWGAVDEAFF. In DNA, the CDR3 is TGTGCCAGCTCACCAGATTGGGGGGCTGTCGATGAAGCTTTCTTT.

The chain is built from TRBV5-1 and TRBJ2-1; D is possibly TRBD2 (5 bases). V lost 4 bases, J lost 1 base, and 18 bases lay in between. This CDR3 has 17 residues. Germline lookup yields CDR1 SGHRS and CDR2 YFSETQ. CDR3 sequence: CASSPWEPGRSYNEQFF. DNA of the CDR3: TGCGCCAGCAGCCCCTGGGAGCCGGGCCGGTCCTACAATGAGCAGTTCTTC.

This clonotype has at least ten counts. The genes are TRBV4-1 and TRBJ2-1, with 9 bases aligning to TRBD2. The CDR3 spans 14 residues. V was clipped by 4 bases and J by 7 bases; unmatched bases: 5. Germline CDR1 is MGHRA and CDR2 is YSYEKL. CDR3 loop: CASSLRTSGNEQFF. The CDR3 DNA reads TGCGCCAGCAGCCTTCGAACTAGCGGGAATGAGCAGTTCTTC.

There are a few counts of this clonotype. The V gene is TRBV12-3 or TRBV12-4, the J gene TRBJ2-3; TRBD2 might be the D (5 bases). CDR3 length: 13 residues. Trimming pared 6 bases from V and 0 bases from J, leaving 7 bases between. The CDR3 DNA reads TGTGCCAGCAGCGGCGGGAGCACAGATACGCAGTATTTT. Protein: CASSGGSTDTQYF.

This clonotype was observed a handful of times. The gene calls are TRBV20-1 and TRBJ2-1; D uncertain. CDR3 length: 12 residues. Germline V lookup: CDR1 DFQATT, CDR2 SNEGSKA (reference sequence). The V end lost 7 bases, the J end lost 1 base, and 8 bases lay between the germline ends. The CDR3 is CSVQRSYNEQFF. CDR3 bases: TGCAGTGTCCAGAGGTCCTACAATGAGCAGTTCTTC.

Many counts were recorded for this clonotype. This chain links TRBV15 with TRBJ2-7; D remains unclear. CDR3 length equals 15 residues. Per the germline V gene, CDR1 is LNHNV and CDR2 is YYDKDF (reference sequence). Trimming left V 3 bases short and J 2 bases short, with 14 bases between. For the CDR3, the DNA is TGTGCCACCAGCAGTGGCCGGCAGCGACCCTACGAGCAGTACTTC. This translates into CATSSGRQRPYEQYF.